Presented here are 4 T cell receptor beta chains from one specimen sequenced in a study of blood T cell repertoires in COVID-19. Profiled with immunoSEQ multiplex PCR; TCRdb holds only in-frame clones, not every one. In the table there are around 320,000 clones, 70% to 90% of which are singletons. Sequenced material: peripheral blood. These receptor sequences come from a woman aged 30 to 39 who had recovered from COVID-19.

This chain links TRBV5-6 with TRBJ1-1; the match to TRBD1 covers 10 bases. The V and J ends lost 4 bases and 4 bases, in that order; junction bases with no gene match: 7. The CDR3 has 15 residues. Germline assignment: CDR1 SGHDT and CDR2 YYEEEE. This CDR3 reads CASSPGQGRATEAFF. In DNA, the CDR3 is TGTGCCAGCAGCCCGGGACAGGGGAGGGCCACTGAAGCTTTCTTT. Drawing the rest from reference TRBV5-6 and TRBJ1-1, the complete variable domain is DAGVTQSPTHLIKTRGQQVTLRCSPKSGHDTVSWYQQALGQGPQFIFQYYEEEERQRGNFPDRFSGHQFPNYSSELNVNALLLGDSALYLCASSPGQGRATEAFFGQGTRLTVV.

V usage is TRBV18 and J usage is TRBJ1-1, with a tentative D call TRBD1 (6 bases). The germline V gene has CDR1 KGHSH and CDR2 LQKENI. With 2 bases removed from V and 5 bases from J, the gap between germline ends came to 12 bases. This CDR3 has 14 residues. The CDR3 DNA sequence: TGTGCCAGCTCACCAGAGAGTAGGGGGACTGAAGCTTTCTTT. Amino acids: CASSPESRGTEAFF.

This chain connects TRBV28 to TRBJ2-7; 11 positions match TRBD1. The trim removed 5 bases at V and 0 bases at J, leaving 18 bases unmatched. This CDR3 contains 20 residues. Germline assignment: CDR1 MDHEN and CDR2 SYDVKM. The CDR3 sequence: CASSKTSGTGGWSFSYEQYF. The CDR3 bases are TGTGCCAGCAGTAAGACGTCCGGGACAGGGGGTTGGAGCTTCTCCTACGAGCAGTACTTC.

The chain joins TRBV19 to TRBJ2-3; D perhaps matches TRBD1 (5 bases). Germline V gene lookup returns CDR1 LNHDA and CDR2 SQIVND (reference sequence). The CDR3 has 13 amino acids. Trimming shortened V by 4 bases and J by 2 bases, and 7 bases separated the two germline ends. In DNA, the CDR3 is TGTGCCAGTAGTACGACAGACACAGATACGCAGTATTTT. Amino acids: CASSTTDTDTQYF.